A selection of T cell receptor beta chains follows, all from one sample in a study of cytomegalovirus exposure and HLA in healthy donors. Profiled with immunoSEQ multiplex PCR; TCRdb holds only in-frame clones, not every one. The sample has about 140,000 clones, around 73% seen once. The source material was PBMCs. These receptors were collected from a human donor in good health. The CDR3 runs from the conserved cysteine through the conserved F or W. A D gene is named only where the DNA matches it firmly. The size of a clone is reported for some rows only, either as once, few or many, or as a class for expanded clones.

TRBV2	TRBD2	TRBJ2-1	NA	CASSEVVLAGNNEQFF	TGTGCCAGCAGTGAAGTTGTTCTAGCGGGGAACAATGAGCAGTTCTTC
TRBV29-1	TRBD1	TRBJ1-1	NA	CSVSPTGGASNTEAFF	TGCAGCGTGAGCCCCACAGGGGGTGCATCGAACACTGAAGCTTTCTTT
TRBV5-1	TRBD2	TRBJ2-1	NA	CASSLAGTIYNEQFF	TGCGCCAGCAGCTTGGCCGGGACTATTTACAATGAGCAGTTCTTC
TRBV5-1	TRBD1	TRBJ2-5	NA	CASKTGTGGGETQYF	TGCGCCAGCAAAACCGGGACAGGGGGAGGGGAGACCCAGTACTTC
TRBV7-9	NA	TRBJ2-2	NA	CASESQERPRETGELFF	TGTGCCAGCGAATCCCAAGAGCGGCCCCGGGAAACCGGGGAGCTGTTTTTT
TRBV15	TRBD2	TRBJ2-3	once	CATSSSGTSGRNTDTQYF	TGTGCCACCAGCAGCTCCGGGACTAGCGGGAGGAACACAGATACGCAGTATTTT
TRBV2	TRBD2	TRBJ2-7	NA	CASSATSGGLYEQYF	TGTGCCAGCAGTGCTACTAGCGGGGGACTCTACGAGCAGTACTTC
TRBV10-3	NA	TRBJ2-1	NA	CAISESVRNEQFF	TGTGCCATCAGTGAGTCTGTCCGGAATGAGCAGTTCTTC
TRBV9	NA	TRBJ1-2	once	CASSSRTAGYTF	TGTGCCAGCAGCTCCAGGACAGCTGGCTACACCTTC
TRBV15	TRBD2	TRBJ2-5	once	CATSHGGAGETQYF	TGTGCCACCTCTCACGGGGGAGCGGGGGAGACCCAGTACTTC
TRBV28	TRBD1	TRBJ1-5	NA	CASSLPGQGRFQPQHF	TGTGCCAGCAGTTTACCCGGACAGGGGCGATTTCAGCCCCAGCATTTT
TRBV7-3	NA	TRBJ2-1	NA	CASSPGSESDEQFF	TGTGCCAGCAGCCCGGGGTCGGAGTCAGATGAGCAGTTCTTC
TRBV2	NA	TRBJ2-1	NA	CASSEGGGDNEQFF	TGTGCCAGCAGTGAAGGGGGAGGAGACAATGAGCAGTTCTTC
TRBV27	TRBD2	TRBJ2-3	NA	CASSLRLAGGYPDTQYF	TGTGCCAGCAGTCTGAGACTAGCGGGAGGGTACCCAGATACGCAGTATTTT
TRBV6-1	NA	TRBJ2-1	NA	CASSLLSGDYNEQFF	TGTGCCAGCAGTCTTCTCAGCGGAGACTACAATGAGCAGTTCTTC